A single sample gave rise to the 27 T cell receptor beta chains below, sequenced in a study of cytomegalovirus exposure and HLA in healthy donors. It was with 60 Vbeta and 13 Jbeta primers that the PCR ran. The table came from immunoSEQ multiplex PCR; TCRdb's copy has only in-frame clones and leaves some out. The sample includes over 150,000 clones, 60% to 85% seen only once; the top ten take under 4.5%. Sample: PBMCs. The receptors originated from a woman in her forties in good health and CMV-seronegative.

This rearrangement joins TRBV6-6 to TRBJ1-4; possible D gene TRBD1, 6 bases. Germline V lookup: CDR1 MNHNY, CDR2 SVGAGI (reference sequence). V lost 4 bases and J lost 5, with 11 bases in between. The CDR3 is 14 residues long. The DNA of the CDR3 is TGTGCCAGCAGTTCAGGGGCTGGAAATGAAAAACTGTTTTTT. Its translation: CASSSGAGNEKLFF.

This chain uses TRBV2 with TRBJ2-1; 8 bases are a match to TRBD2. The CDR3 has 14 amino acids. Germline CDR1 and CDR2: SNHLY and FYNNEI. V trimming: 3 bases; J trimming: 9 bases; junction bases outside the gene matches: 7. In nucleotides, the CDR3 is TGTGCCAGCAGTGATAGGTCGGGAGGGGGTGAGCAGTTCTTC. This codes for CASSDRSGGGEQFF.

V gene TRBV10-2 combines with J gene TRBJ1-2; D is possibly TRBD1 (5 bases). V lost 5 bases and J lost 5, with 15 bases in between. The V gene's germline CDR1 is WSHSY and CDR2 SAAADI. This CDR3 has 14 residues. The CDR3 DNA is TGCGCCAGCAGTACCGTTGGGGGAGGGTATGGCTACACCTTC. Its protein product is CASSTVGGGYGYTF.

V and J are TRBV5-5 and TRBJ1-1; maybe TRBD1 (5 bases). V gave up 1 base and J gave up 4 bases, with 11 bases separating them. CDR1 is SGHKS, CDR2 YYEKEE, per germline (reference sequence). The CDR3 runs 14 residues. The CDR3 loop is CASSLMRGGTEAFF. Written as DNA, the CDR3 is TGTGCCAGCAGCTTGATGAGGGGAGGCACTGAAGCTTTCTTT.

This chain joins TRBV11-2 and TRBJ2-7; 9 bases map to TRBD1. J lost 0 bases, V lost 5 bases, and 5 bases had no gene match. Per germline, CDR1 SGHAT and CDR2 FQNNGV. The CDR3 runs to 15 residues. The CDR3 here is CASSLGTGPSYEQYF. CDR3 DNA sequence: TGTGCCAGCAGCCTGGGGACAGGGCCCTCCTACGAGCAGTACTTC.

The gene calls are TRBV5-1 and TRBJ1-2, with D tentatively TRBD1 (5 bases). CDR1 is SGHRS, CDR2 YFSETQ, per germline. Trimming removed 4 bases at V and 4 bases at J, with 14 bases between. CDR3 size: 14 residues. The CDR3 nucleotides read TGCGCCAGCAGCCCCGTAGGGGTTCTCTATGGCTACACCTTC. Amino acids: CASSPVGVLYGYTF.

This clone was picked up one time. The chain links TRBV4-2 to TRBJ2-7, with D uncertain. This CDR3 has 12 residues. V was trimmed by 0 bases and J by 3 bases, leaving 3 bases between them. Looked up from germline, CDR1 is LGHNA and CDR2 is YNFKEQ. The CDR3 sequence: CASSQDLYEQYF. The CDR3 nucleotides are TGTGCCAGCAGCCAAGATCTCTACGAGCAGTACTTC.

The V gene is TRBV28, the J gene TRBJ1-4, with D possibly matching TRBD1 (5 bases). V was clipped by 11 bases and J by 3 bases, with 10 bases between them. CDR1 and CDR2 (germline): MDHEN, SYDVKM. CDR3 length: 12 residues. This CDR3 is CAGGGSNEKLFF. The CDR3 DNA follows: TGTGCCGGGGGGGGATCTAATGAAAAACTGTTTTTT.

The gene calls are TRBV6-5 and TRBJ2-7, with D possibly TRBD1 on 6 matching bases. The germline V and J ends were trimmed by 6 bases and 2 bases, with 14 bases remaining between them. Germline V lookup: CDR1 MNHEY, CDR2 SVGAGI. The CDR3 runs to 14 residues. The CDR3 sequence is CASRSPDRPYEQYF. The CDR3 nucleotides read TGTGCCAGCAGAAGCCCTGACAGGCCCTACGAGCAGTACTTC.

The chain has TRBV6-1 and TRBJ2-2, with 8 bases aligning to TRBD1. The CDR3 extends over 13 amino acids. Unmatched junction bases numbered 2, after V lost 6 bases and J lost 5 bases. Germline CDR1 reads MNHNS; CDR2 reads SASEGT. For the CDR3, the DNA is TGTGCCAGCAGAGGACAGGGAACCGGGGAGCTGTTTTTT. It translates to CASRGQGTGELFF.

The rearrangement joins TRBV7-9 to TRBJ1-1, with TRBD1 as a possible D gene (5 bases). This CDR3 has 13 amino acids. Trimming shortened V by 1 base and J by 10 bases, and 13 bases separated the two germline ends. CDR1 is SEHNR, CDR2 FQNEAQ, per germline (reference sequence). The DNA for the CDR3 is TGTGCCAGCAGCTTAGAGGGGTCCTTTGGAGCTTTCTTT. Translation: CASSLEGSFGAFF.

This clone has more than one count but fewer than ten. J is TRBJ2-7 and V is TRBV6-4; 7 nucleotides match TRBD2. J gave up 6 bases and V 0 bases, and 11 bases lay outside the gene matches. The CDR3 sequence is 16 residues long. Germline V gives CDR1 MRHNA, CDR2 SNTAGT. CDR3 region: CASSDSQLDREVEQYF. The CDR3 bases are TGTGCCAGCAGTGACTCTCAGCTTGACCGGGAGGTCGAGCAGTACTTC.

The chain recombines TRBV6-5 with TRBJ1-5; D is undetermined. Germline CDR1 MNHEY, CDR2 SVGAGI. V lost 8 bases and J 0 bases, leaving 14 bases between the germline ends. The CDR3 is made up of 15 amino acids. Written as DNA, the CDR3 is TGTGCCAGCTCCCGGTCTTATCGTAGCAATCAGCCCCAGCATTTT. Its translation: CASSRSYRSNQPQHF.

The chain is built from TRBV4-1 and TRBJ2-5; D ambiguous. V was cut by 0 bases and J by 4 bases, with 9 bases left in between. CDR1 MGHRA and CDR2 YSYEKL come from the germline V gene. The CDR3 is 14 residues long. The CDR3 coding sequence is TGCGCCAGCAGCCAAGATCTCCTCTTAGAGACCCAGTACTTC. The encoded protein is CASSQDLLLETQYF.

This chain uses TRBV5-1 with TRBJ2-5; 12 bases are shared with TRBD1. There are 15 residues in the CDR3. V dropped 5 bases and J dropped 5; count of bases not matched to a gene: 7. Germline CDR1 SGHRS, CDR2 YFSETQ. The CDR3 DNA reads TGCGCCAGCAGTGATGCCGGGACAGGGGGCGAGACCCAGTACTTC. Its protein product is CASSDAGTGGETQYF.

The chain couples TRBV5-6 to TRBJ1-5; a weak D match, TRBD1 (6 bases). The CDR3 loop spans 15 amino acids. Germline CDR1 reads SGHDT; CDR2 reads YYEEEE. With 4 bases removed from V and 3 bases from J, the gap between germline ends came to 14 bases. The CDR3 nucleotides are TGTGCCAGCAGCCCACAGGGTAGGAACAATCAGCCCCAGCATTTT. This codes for CASSPQGRNNQPQHF.

The chain joins TRBV18 to TRBJ1-4; TRBD1 is a possible D gene (5 bases). Between the trimmed V and J ends, which lost 1 base and 8 bases, there was a span of 11 bases. The CDR3 has 14 residues. Germline assignment: CDR1 KGHSH and CDR2 LQKENI. The CDR3 here is CASSPRGAGEKLFF. CDR3 bases: TGTGCCAGCTCACCACGGGGCGCAGGGGAAAAACTGTTTTTT. The full variable domain, its missing parts supplied by reference TRBV18 and TRBJ1-4, is NAGVMQNPRHLVRRRGQEARLRCSPMKGHSHVYWYRQLPEEGLKFMVYLQKENIIDESGMPKERFSAEFPKEGPSILRIQQVVRGDSAAYFCASSPRGAGEKLFFGSGTQLSVL.

The chain is built from TRBV11-3 and TRBJ2-7; 7 nucleotides match TRBD1. Germline CDR1 is SGHNT and CDR2 is YENEEA. This CDR3 has 13 amino acids. The V segment lost 5 bases and the J segment 5 bases; nucleotides outside the gene matches: 6. The CDR3 nucleotides read TGTGCCAGCAGCGCCCGGGACAGCCACGAGCAGTACTTC. Its protein product is CASSARDSHEQYF.

This chain joins TRBV5-5 and TRBJ2-3, with no clear D. V was clipped by 0 bases and J by 5 bases, with 4 bases between them. The CDR3 is 12 amino acids. Germline V gives CDR1 SGHKS, CDR2 YYEKEE (reference sequence). For the CDR3, the DNA is TGTGCCAGCAGCTTGGTGAGAGATACGCAGTATTTT. Protein product: CASSLVRDTQYF.

The genes are TRBV5-4 and TRBJ2-1; 7 bases match TRBD1. V lost 3 bases and J lost 8; bases outside the gene matches: 5. Germline-derived CDR1 and CDR2 are SGHNT and YYREEE (reference sequence). The CDR3 consists of 13 residues. CDR3 residues: CASSWGTEDEQFF. In nucleotides, the CDR3 is TGTGCCAGCAGCTGGGGGACAGAGGATGAGCAGTTCTTC.

The V and J genes are TRBV5-4 and TRBJ2-3; the D is unclear. The CDR3 extends over 16 amino acids. Germline V gene data show CDR1 as SGHNT and CDR2 as YYREEE (reference sequence). The V end lost 9 bases, the J end lost 0 bases, and 20 bases lay between the germline ends. CDR3 loop: CATHPYRSTSTDTQYF. The CDR3 DNA follows: TGTGCCACCCATCCCTATCGGTCGACTAGCACAGATACGCAGTATTTT.

The V call is TRBV28, the J call TRBJ1-1; D uncertain. The CDR3 is 12 amino acids. V was pared by 9 bases and J by 0 bases, with 8 bases between. Germline V lookup: CDR1 MDHEN, CDR2 SYDVKM. The CDR3 reads CASLHLNTEAFF. In DNA form, the CDR3 reads TGTGCCAGTCTTCACTTGAACACTGAAGCTTTCTTT. Supplemented by reference TRBV28 and TRBJ1-1, the full variable domain reads DVKVTQSSRYLVKRTGEKVFLECVQDMDHENMFWYRQDPGLGLRLIYFSYDVKMKEKGDIPEGYSVSREKKERFSLILESASTNQTSMYLCASLHLNTEAFFGQGTRLTVV.

The chain joins TRBV7-2 to TRBJ1-1; no definite D call. Germline CDR1 and CDR2: SGHTA and FQGNSA. With 3 bases removed from V and 1 base from J, the gap between germline ends came to 9 bases. This CDR3 spans 14 amino acids. The CDR3 DNA reads as TGTGCCAGCAGCTTCACAAAATCGAACACTGAAGCTTTCTTT. It specifies CASSFTKSNTEAFF.

This chain joins TRBV5-1 and TRBJ2-3, with D perhaps TRBD2 (6 bases). The V and J ends lost 2 bases and 1 base respectively, with 17 bases between them. The CDR3 sequence is 17 residues long. Germline assignment: CDR1 SGHRS and CDR2 YFSETQ. CDR3 bases: TGCGCCAGCAGCTTCCAGGGAGGCGAGACTGGCACAGATACGCAGTATTTT. Protein sequence: CASSFQGGETGTDTQYF.

This clone was seen just once. This chain joins TRBV5-1 and TRBJ2-1; maybe TRBD2 (6 bases). There are 18 residues in the CDR3. In germline, CDR1 is SGHRS, CDR2 YFSETQ. Between the trimmed V and J ends, which lost 2 bases and 9 bases, there was a span of 27 bases. CDR3 loop: CASSFQTDYSNLNGEQFF. For the CDR3, the DNA is TGCGCCAGCAGCTTTCAAACGGACTACTCAAACCTGAATGGTGAGCAGTTCTTC.

This clone has only a few counts. The rearrangement links TRBV27 to TRBJ1-1, with a tentative D call TRBD1 (5 bases). From germline, CDR1 is MNHEY and CDR2 SMNVEV (reference sequence). The ends were cut back, 2 bases at V and 5 bases at J, with 12 bases in the middle. The CDR3 length is 14 residues. The CDR3 DNA reads as TGTGCCAGCAGTTTAGCAGGGAGCGGGACTGAAGCTTTCTTT. It translates to CASSLAGSGTEAFF.

The chain joins TRBV6-5 to TRBJ1-1; tentatively, D is TRBD1 (5 bases). V was cut by 8 bases and J by 1 base, with 11 bases left in between. This CDR3 region has 13 residues. CDR1 is MNHEY, CDR2 SVGAGI, per germline. The CDR3 sequence: CASRGHTNTEAFF. The DNA for the CDR3 is TGTGCCAGCCGTGGACACACGAACACTGAAGCTTTCTTT.